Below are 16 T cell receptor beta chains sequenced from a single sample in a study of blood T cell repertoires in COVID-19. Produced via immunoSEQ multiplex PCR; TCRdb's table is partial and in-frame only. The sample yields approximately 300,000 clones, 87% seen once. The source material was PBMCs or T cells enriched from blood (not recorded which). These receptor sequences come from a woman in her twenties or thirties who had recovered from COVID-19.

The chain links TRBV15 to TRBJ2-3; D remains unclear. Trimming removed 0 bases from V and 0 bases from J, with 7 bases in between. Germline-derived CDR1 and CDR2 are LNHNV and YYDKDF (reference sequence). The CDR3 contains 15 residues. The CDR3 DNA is TGTGCCACCAGCAGAGACGACACGAGCACAGATACGCAGTATTTT. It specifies CATSRDDTSTDTQYF.

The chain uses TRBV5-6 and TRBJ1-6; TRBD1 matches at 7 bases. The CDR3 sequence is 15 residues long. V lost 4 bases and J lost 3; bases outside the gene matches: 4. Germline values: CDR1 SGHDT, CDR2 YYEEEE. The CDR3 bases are TGTGCCAGCAGCGGGGACAGTCACTATAATTCACCCCTCCACTTT. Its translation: CASSGDSHYNSPLHF. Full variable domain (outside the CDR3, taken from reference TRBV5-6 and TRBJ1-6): DAGVTQSPTHLIKTRGQQVTLRCSPKSGHDTVSWYQQALGQGPQFIFQYYEEEERQRGNFPDRFSGHQFPNYSSELNVNALLLGDSALYLCASSGDSHYNSPLHFGNGTRLTVT.

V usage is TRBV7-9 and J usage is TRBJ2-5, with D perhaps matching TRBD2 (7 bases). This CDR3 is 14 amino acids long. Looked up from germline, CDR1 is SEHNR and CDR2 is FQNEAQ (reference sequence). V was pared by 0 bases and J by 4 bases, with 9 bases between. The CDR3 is CASSLAGGPETQYF. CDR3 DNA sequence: TGTGCCAGCAGCTTAGCGGGGGGGCCAGAGACCCAGTACTTC. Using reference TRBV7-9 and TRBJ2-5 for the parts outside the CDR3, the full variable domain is DTGVSQNPRHKITKRGQNVTFRCDPISEHNRLYWYRQTLGQGPEFLTYFQNEAQLEKSRLLSDRFSAERPKGSFSTLEIQRTEQGDSAMYLCASSLAGGPETQYFGPGTRLLVL.

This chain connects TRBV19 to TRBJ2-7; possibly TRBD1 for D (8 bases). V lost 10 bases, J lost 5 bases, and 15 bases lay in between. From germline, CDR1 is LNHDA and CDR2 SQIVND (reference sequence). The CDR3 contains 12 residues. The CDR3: CATNRGGHEQYF. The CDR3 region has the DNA TGTGCCACAAACAGGGGGGGCCACGAGCAGTACTTC.

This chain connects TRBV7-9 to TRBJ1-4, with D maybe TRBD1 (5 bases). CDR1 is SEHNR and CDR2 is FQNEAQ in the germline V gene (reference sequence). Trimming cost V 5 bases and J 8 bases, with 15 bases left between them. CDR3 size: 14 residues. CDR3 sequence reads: CASSRLGQGEKLFF. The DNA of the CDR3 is TGTGCCAGCAGCCGTTTGGGGCAGGGCGAAAAACTGTTTTTT.

In DNA, the CDR3 is TGCGCCAGCAGCTCCCAACTGACAGCTCACACTGAAGCTTTCTTT. Amino acids: CASSSQLTAHTEAFF. This chain uses TRBV4-3 with TRBJ1-1, with D perhaps TRBD1 (5 bases). The germline V gene encodes CDR1 LGHNA and CDR2 YSLEER. V dropped 5 bases and J dropped 3 bases, with 16 bases sitting between them. CDR3 length equals 15 residues.

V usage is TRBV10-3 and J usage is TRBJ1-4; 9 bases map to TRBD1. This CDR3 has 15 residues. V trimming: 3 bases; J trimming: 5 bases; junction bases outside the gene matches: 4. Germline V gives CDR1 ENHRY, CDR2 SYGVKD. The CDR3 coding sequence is TGTGCCATCAGTGACTCGGGACAGGGCAATGAAAAACTGTTTTTT. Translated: CAISDSGQGNEKLFF.

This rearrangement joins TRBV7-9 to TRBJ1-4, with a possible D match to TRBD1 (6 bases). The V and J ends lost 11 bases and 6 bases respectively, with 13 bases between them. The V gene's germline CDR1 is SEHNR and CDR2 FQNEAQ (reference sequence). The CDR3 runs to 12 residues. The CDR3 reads CAAREGDEKLFF. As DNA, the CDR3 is TGTGCCGCTCGGGAGGGGGATGAAAAACTGTTTTTT.

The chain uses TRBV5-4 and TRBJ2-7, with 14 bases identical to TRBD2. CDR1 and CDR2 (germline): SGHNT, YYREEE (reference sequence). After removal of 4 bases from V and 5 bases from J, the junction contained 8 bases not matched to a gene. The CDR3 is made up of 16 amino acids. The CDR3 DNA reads TGTGCCAGCAGCAGCGGGACTAGCGGGGGACTCAACGAGCAGTACTTC. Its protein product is CASSSGTSGGLNEQYF.

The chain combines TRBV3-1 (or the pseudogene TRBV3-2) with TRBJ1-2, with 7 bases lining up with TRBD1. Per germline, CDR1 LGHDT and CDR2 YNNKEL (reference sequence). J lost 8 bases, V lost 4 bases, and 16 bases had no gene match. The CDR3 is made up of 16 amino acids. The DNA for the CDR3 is TGTGCCAGCAGCCGGACGGCAGACAGGGTAAAGTTCGGCTACACCTTC. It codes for CASSRTADRVKFGYTF.

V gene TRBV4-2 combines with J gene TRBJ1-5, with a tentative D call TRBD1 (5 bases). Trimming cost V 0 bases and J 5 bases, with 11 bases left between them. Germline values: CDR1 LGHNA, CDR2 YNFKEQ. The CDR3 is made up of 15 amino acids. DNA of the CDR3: TGTGCCAGCAGCCAAGAGATACGGGGGTATCAGCCCCAGCATTTT. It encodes CASSQEIRGYQPQHF.

CDR3 DNA sequence: TGTGCCAGCAGCTTGGAGATTAGCGGGGGACGGGATACGCAGTATTTT. It yields the protein CASSLEISGGRDTQYF. V and J are TRBV5-4 and TRBJ2-3; 9 nucleotides line up with TRBD2. V was clipped by 0 bases and J by 6 bases; unmatched bases: 8. The CDR3 has 16 amino acids. CDR1 and CDR2 (germline): SGHNT, YYREEE (reference sequence).

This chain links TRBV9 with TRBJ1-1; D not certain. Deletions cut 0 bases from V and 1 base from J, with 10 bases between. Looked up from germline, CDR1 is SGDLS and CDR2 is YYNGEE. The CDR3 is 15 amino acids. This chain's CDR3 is CASSVDANPNTEAFF. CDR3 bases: TGTGCCAGCAGCGTAGACGCGAACCCGAACACTGAAGCTTTCTTT.

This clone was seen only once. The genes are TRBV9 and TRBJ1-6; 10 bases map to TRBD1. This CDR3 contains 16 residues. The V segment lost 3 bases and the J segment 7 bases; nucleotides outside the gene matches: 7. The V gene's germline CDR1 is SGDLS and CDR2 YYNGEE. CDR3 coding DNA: TGTGCCAGCAGCGCATACCGGGACAGGGGAAATTCACCCCTCCACTTT. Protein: CASSAYRDRGNSPLHF.

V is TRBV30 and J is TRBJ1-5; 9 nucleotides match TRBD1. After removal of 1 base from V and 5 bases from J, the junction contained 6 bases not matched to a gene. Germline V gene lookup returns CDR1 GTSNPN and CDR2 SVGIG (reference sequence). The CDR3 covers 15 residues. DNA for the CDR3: TGTGCCTGGAGTGGGGGGACAGGGAAGGATCAGCCCCAGCATTTT. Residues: CAWSGGTGKDQPQHF.

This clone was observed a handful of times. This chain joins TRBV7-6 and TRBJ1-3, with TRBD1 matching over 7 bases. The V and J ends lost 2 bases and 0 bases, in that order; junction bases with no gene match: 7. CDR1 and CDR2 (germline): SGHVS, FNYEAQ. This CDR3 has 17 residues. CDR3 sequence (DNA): TGTGCCAGCAGCTTACAGGGGGGACGCCCCTCTGGAAACACCATATATTTT. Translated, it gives CASSLQGGRPSGNTIYF.